This record covers a single T cell receptor beta chain. Its antigen remains unknown. PCR used 60 Vbeta primers and 13 Jbeta primers. Data came from immunoSEQ multiplex PCR; TCRdb stores just in-frame clones and leaves some out. Among 100,000 or so clones, approximately 72% were seen once, and the ten largest hold 1.3%. This specimen comes from a study of cytomegalovirus exposure and HLA in healthy donors. General study points: Three of the chains that were CMV-associated were confirmed in vitro to be specific for CMV antigens.

Germline CDR1 reads LNHDA; CDR2 reads SQIVND (reference sequence). The CDR3 runs to 15 residues. V lost 1 base, J lost 8 bases, and 7 bases stayed unmatched. The chain joins TRBV19 to TRBJ2-1; 8 positions match TRBD1. The TCR sequence derives from a man aged 25-45 years in good health and CMV-seronegative. The material sequenced was PBMCs. DNA for the CDR3: TGTGCCAGTAGTATAGGAGGACAGGGTTTCGATGAGCAGTTCTTC. This encodes CASSIGGQGFDEQFF.